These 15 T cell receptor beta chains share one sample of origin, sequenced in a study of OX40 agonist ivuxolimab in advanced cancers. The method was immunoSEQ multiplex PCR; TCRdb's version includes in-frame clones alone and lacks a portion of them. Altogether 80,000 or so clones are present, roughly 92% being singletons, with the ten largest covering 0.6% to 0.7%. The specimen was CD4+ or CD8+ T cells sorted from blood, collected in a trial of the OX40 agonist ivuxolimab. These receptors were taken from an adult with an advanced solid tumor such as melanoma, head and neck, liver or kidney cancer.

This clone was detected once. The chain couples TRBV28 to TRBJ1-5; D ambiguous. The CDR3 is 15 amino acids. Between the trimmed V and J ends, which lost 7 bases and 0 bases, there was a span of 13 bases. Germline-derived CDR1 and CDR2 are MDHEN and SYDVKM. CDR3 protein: CASKRSGGSNQPQHF. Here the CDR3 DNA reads TGTGCCAGCAAGCGGTCTGGAGGTAGCAATCAGCCCCAGCATTTT.

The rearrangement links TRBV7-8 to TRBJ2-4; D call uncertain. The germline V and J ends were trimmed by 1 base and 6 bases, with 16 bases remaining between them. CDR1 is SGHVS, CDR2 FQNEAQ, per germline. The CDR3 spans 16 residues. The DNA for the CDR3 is TGTGCCAGCAGCTTAGGTTTGGCCGCAGACCCAAACATTCAGTACTTC. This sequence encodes CASSLGLAADPNIQYF.

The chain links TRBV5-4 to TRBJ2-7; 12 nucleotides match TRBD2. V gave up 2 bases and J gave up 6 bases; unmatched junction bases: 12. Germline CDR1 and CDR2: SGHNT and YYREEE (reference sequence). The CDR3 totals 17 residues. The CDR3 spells CASSFGTSGLELFEQYF. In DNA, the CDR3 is TGTGCCAGCAGCTTTGGGACTAGCGGGTTGGAACTGTTCGAGCAGTACTTC. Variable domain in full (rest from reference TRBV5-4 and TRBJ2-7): ETGVTQSPTHLIKTRGQQVTLRCSSQSGHNTVSWYQQALGQGPQFIFQYYREEENGRGNFPPRFSGLQFPNYSSELNVNALELDDSALYLCASSFGTSGLELFEQYFGPGTRLTVT.

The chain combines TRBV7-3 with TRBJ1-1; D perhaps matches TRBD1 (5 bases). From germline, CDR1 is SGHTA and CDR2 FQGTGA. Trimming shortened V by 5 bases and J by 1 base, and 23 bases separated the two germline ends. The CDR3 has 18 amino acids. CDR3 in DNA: TGTGCCAGCAGCAAATCCCGCCCGGGGACGCGTGGGAACACTGAAGCTTTCTTT. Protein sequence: CASSKSRPGTRGNTEAFF.

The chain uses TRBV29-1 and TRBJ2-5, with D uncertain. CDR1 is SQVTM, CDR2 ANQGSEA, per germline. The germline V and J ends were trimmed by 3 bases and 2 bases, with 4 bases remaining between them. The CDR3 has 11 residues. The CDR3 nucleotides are TGCAGCGTTGATGTACAAGAGACCCAGTACTTC. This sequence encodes CSVDVQETQYF.

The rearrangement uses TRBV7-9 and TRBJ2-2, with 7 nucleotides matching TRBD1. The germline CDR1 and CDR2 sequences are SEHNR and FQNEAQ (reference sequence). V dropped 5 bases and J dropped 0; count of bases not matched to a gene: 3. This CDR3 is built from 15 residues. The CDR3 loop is CASSRTGANTGELFF. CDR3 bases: TGTGCCAGCAGCAGGACAGGAGCGAACACCGGGGAGCTGTTTTTT.

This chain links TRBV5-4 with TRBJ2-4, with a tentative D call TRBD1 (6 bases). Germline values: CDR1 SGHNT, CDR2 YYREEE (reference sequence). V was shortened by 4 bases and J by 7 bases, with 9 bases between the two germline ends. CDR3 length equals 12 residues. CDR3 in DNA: TGTGCCAGCAGCCCGGACAGTAACATTCAGTACTTC. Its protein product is CASSPDSNIQYF.

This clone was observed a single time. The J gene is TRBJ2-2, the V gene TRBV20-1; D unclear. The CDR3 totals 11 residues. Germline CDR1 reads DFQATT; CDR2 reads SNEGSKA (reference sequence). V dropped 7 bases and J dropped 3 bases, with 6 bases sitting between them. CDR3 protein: CSGQDTGELFF. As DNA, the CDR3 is TGCAGTGGTCAGGACACCGGGGAGCTGTTTTTT.

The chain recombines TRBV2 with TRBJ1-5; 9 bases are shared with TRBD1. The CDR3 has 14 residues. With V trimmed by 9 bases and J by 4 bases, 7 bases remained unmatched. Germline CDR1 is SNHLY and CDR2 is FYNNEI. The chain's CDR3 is CASGWTGDNQPQHF. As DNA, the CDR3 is TGTGCCAGTGGATGGACAGGGGATAATCAGCCCCAGCATTTT.

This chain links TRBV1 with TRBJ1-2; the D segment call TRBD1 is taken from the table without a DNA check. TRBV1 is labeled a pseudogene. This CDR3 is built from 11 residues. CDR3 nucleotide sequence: TGCACTAGGGACAGGGACCATTGGGGCACCTTC. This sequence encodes CTRDRDHWGTF.

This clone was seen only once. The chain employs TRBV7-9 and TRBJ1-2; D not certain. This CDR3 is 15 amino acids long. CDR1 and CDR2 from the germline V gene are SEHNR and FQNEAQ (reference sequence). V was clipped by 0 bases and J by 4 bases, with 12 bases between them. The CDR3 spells CASSLAEGTAYGYTF. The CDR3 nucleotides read TGTGCCAGCAGCTTAGCGGAGGGAACCGCCTATGGCTACACCTTC.

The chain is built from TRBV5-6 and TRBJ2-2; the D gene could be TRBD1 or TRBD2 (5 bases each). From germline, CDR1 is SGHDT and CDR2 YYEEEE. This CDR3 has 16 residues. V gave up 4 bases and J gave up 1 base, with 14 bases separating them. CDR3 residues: CASSTAGTVNTGELFF. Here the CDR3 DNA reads TGTGCCAGCAGCACCGCCGGGACGGTGAACACCGGGGAGCTGTTTTTT.

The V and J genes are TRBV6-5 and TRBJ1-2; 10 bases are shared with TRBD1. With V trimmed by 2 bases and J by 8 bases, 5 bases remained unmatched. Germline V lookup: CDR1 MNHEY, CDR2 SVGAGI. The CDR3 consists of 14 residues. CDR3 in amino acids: CASSYDRGREGYTF. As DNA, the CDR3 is TGTGCCAGCAGTTACGACAGGGGGCGAGAAGGCTACACCTTC.

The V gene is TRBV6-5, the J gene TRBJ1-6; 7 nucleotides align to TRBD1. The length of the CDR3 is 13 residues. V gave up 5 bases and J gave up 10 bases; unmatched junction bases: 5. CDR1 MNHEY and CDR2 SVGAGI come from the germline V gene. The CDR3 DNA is TGTGCCAGCAGTCCACAGGGGCGGTCACCCCTCCACTTT. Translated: CASSPQGRSPLHF.

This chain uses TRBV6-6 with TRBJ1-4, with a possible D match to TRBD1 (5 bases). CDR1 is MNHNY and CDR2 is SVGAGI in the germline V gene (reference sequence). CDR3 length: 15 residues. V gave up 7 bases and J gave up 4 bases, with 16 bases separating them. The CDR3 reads CASTTMGEGNEKLFF. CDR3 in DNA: TGTGCCAGCACCACAATGGGGGAGGGTAATGAAAAACTGTTTTTT.